The 25 T cell receptor beta chains below were found in one sample sequenced in a study of PD-1 blockade in classical Hodgkin lymphoma. The patients all showed relapse after autologous stem cell transplantation, while their brentuximab vedotin exposure varied. The data were produced by immunoSEQ multiplex PCR, yet TCRdb's version contains in-frame clones alone and is incomplete. The sample carries 16,000 or so clones, 82% recorded once. The source was peripheral blood mononuclear cells (PBMCs), collected before the second cycle of nivolumab. Receptor source: a human donor with classical Hodgkin lymphoma.

The chain uses TRBV11-2 and TRBJ2-3; the D gene is possibly TRBD2 (5 bases). The CDR3 loop spans 16 amino acids. Trimming took off 1 base at V and 1 base at J, with 12 bases between the two ends. Germline loops: CDR1 SGHAT, CDR2 FQNNGV. The CDR3 DNA is TGTGCCAGCAGCTTAGGTCGGGGTTTGGGCACAGATACGCAGTATTTT. Protein product: CASSLGRGLGTDTQYF.

This clone was seen a handful of times. The rearrangement uses TRBV10-3 and TRBJ1-6; tentatively, D is TRBD1 (6 bases). This CDR3 has 14 amino acids. CDR1 is ENHRY, CDR2 SYGVKD, per germline. Trimming cost V 4 bases and J 7 bases, with 11 bases left between them. The CDR3 spells CAISARTANSPLHF. As DNA, the CDR3 is TGTGCCATCAGTGCTCGGACAGCCAATTCACCCCTCCACTTT.

As to this clone: A clone one base away is much larger, so this may be a read error. The gene calls are TRBV6-5 and TRBJ1-2; D possibly corresponds to TRBD1 (6 bases). The germline gives CDR1 MNHEY, CDR2 SVGAGI. V gave up 6 bases and J gave up 3 bases, with 17 bases separating them. This CDR3 is built from 15 residues. In DNA form, the CDR3 reads TGTGCCAGCAGGCGGGGGGGCGGGGGAGACTATGGCTACACCTTC. It translates to CASRRGGGGDYGYTF.

This clone was seen more than once but under ten times. This rearrangement joins TRBV30 to TRBJ1-1; D remains ambiguous. In germline, CDR1 is GTSNPN, CDR2 SVGIG (reference sequence). This CDR3 is built from 17 residues. Trimming stripped 0 bases from V and 2 bases from J, with 19 bases between. The DNA for the CDR3 is TGTGCCTGGAGTGTTTCGAGGGTTCGAGGGCCCAACACTGAAGCTTTCTTT. Encoded protein: CAWSVSRVRGPNTEAFF.

J is TRBJ2-1 and V is TRBV5-1; TRBD1 matches at 9 bases. The germline V gene encodes CDR1 SGHRS and CDR2 YFSETQ. The CDR3 is 15 residues long. V was clipped by 4 bases and J by 4 bases; unmatched bases: 6. CDR3 protein: CASSHPGTGYNEQFF. Here the CDR3 DNA reads TGCGCCAGCAGCCACCCCGGGACAGGGTACAATGAGCAGTTCTTC.

There are a few counts of this clone. The chain employs TRBV7-9 and TRBJ2-5, with 13 bases that match TRBD2. The CDR3 spans 15 residues. CDR1 and CDR2 (germline): SEHNR, FQNEAQ (reference sequence). The V segment lost 6 bases and the J segment 3 bases; nucleotides outside the gene matches: 4. CDR3 protein: CASSIGTSGEETQYF. The CDR3 DNA reads TGTGCCAGCAGTATCGGGACTAGCGGGGAAGAGACCCAGTACTTC.

The V call is TRBV5-4, the J call TRBJ2-5; D may be TRBD2 (5 bases). Deletions cut 4 bases from V and 5 bases from J, with 12 bases between. In germline, CDR1 is SGHNT, CDR2 YYREEE (reference sequence). This CDR3 has 13 residues. DNA for the CDR3: TGTGCCAGCAGCGCCCGGGGATGGGAGACCCAGTACTTC. Translating gives CASSARGWETQYF.

V and J are TRBV9 and TRBJ2-4; D unclear. This CDR3 has 14 residues. Trimming shortened V by 2 bases and J by 8 bases, and 14 bases separated the two germline ends. Looked up from germline, CDR1 is SGDLS and CDR2 is YYNGEE. The CDR3 bases are TGTGCCAGCAGCGTTGCCTTGACCTGGGACATTCAGTACTTC. Its translation is CASSVALTWDIQYF.

The V call is TRBV19, the J call TRBJ1-6; tentatively, D is TRBD1 (5 bases). V gave up 7 bases and J gave up 8 bases, with 15 bases separating them. This CDR3 comprises 14 residues. Germline CDR1 is LNHDA and CDR2 is SQIVND (reference sequence). The CDR3: CASTPSGLDSPLHF. The CDR3 DNA sequence: TGTGCCAGTACTCCCTCGGGGCTGGATTCACCCCTCCACTTT.

The chain couples TRBV19 to TRBJ1-2; D is possibly TRBD1 (6 bases). The CDR3 sequence is 15 residues long. Germline V gene sequence: CDR1 LNHDA, CDR2 SQIVND (reference sequence). Deletions cut 3 bases from V and 4 bases from J, with 15 bases between. CDR3 DNA: TGTGCCAGTAGTATCTCCCTGGACAGCCCCTATGGCTACACCTTC. Its translation is CASSISLDSPYGYTF.

The V gene is TRBV11-2, the J gene TRBJ1-2; no definite D call. The CDR3 contains 15 residues. V shed 0 bases and J shed 3 bases, with 11 bases lying between them. The V gene's germline CDR1 is SGHAT and CDR2 FQNNGV. CDR3 residues: CASSLEGQDYYGYTF. CDR3 DNA sequence: TGTGCCAGCAGCTTAGAGGGCCAGGACTACTATGGCTACACCTTC.

The chain joins TRBV6-4 to TRBJ2-5, with D unresolved. V dropped 6 bases and J dropped 4 bases, with 18 bases sitting between them. There are 15 residues in the CDR3. CDR1 and CDR2 from the germline V gene are MRHNA and SNTAGT. CDR3 nucleotides: TGTGCCAGCAGGTCCGGTGCCGGATGGGGAGAGACCCAGTACTTC. Translation gives CASRSGAGWGETQYF.

This rearrangement joins TRBV5-1 to TRBJ1-1, with D tentatively TRBD1 (5 bases). The V and J ends lost 2 bases and 2 bases respectively, with 10 bases between them. The CDR3 consists of 14 residues. CDR1 SGHRS and CDR2 YFSETQ come from the germline V gene. The CDR3 loop is CASSFGGQNTEAFF. CDR3 nucleotide sequence: TGCGCCAGCAGCTTTGGGGGTCAAAACACTGAAGCTTTCTTT.

V is TRBV19 and J is TRBJ1-6; D is unresolved. CDR3 size: 18 residues. V lost 3 bases and J 0 bases, leaving 15 bases between the germline ends. Germline V gene lookup returns CDR1 LNHDA and CDR2 SQIVND (reference sequence). The DNA for the CDR3 is TGTGCCAGTAGTATTAGATCTAGATGGATCTCCTATAATTCACCCCTCCACTTT. Translated: CASSIRSRWISYNSPLHF.

The chain combines TRBV4-1 with TRBJ2-5; 13 bases are shared with TRBD2. The tail of the sequence fits TRBJ2-7 better, so the J call may be wrong. The CDR3 covers 17 residues. Germline loops: CDR1 MGHRA, CDR2 YSYEKL. DNA for the CDR3: TGCGCCAGCAGCCCAGGACTAGCGGGGGTCACATCACACGAGCAGTACTTC. Translating gives CASSPGLAGVTSHEQYF.

CDR3 residues: CASSLLGPSTDTQYF. The CDR3, as DNA: TGTGCCAGCAGTTTATTGGGCCCTAGCACAGATACGCAGTATTTT. This chain links TRBV27 with TRBJ2-3; D is ambiguous. The CDR3 length is 15 residues. Trimming took 1 base from V and 0 from J, leaving 8 bases between them. Germline CDR1 MNHEY, CDR2 SMNVEV (reference sequence).

J is TRBJ1-6 and V is TRBV6-1; D uncertain. The CDR3 contains 14 residues. Per germline, CDR1 MNHNS and CDR2 SASEGT. V gave up 1 base and J gave up 9 bases, with 10 bases separating them. In nucleotides, the CDR3 is TGTGCCAGCAGTGAAGACCGGGAGATTTCACCCCTCCACTTT. The encoded protein is CASSEDREISPLHF.

CDR3 protein: CASSPSTGLAGADTQYF. The CDR3, as DNA: TGTGCCAGCAGCCCCAGCACGGGACTAGCGGGGGCAGATACGCAGTATTTT. This sequence joins TRBV9 and TRBJ2-3; the match to TRBD2 covers 14 bases. CDR3 size: 17 residues. Germline CDR1 is SGDLS and CDR2 is YYNGEE. V was pared by 4 bases and J by 4 bases, with 8 bases of the junction left unmatched.

The V and J genes are TRBV10-3 and TRBJ1-2; D remains unclear. CDR1 and CDR2 (germline): ENHRY, SYGVKD. The CDR3 loop spans 14 amino acids. Trimming took 2 bases from V and 13 from J, leaving 20 bases between them. The CDR3, as DNA: TGTGCCATCAGTGAGACGGGCCTCTCTAACCCCCTCACCTTC. Protein: CAISETGLSNPLTF.

The V gene is TRBV29-1, the J gene TRBJ1-1; no definite D call. CDR1 and CDR2 (germline): SQVTM, ANQGSEA. The V end lost 1 base, the J end lost 6 bases, and 3 bases lay between the germline ends. CDR3 length equals 10 residues. The chain's CDR3 is CSVEASEAFF. The CDR3 DNA sequence: TGCAGCGTTGAAGCCTCTGAAGCTTTCTTT.

V and J are TRBV5-3 and TRBJ2-1; D remains unclear. TRBV5-3 is an open reading frame, and its role is uncertain. The V end lost 2 bases, the J end lost 0 bases, and 15 bases lay between the germline ends. This CDR3 has 17 amino acids. Here the CDR3 DNA reads TGTGCCAGAAGCTTTCGAGTGGGTGGGAACTCCTACAATGAGCAGTTCTTC. Its protein is CARSFRVGGNSYNEQFF.

J is TRBJ2-2 and V is TRBV11-2, with D unresolved. The germline CDR1 and CDR2 sequences are SGHAT and FQNNGV. V shed 5 bases and J shed 4 bases, with 11 bases lying between them. The CDR3 runs 14 residues. The CDR3 nucleotides read TGTGCCAGCAGCCCCGGTCCCACCACCGGGGAGCTGTTTTTT. Residues: CASSPGPTTGELFF.

The chain recombines TRBV7-9 with TRBJ1-2; D gene unclear. With 1 base removed from V and 6 bases from J, the gap between germline ends came to 15 bases. The CDR3 has 15 amino acids. Germline values: CDR1 SEHNR, CDR2 FQNEAQ (reference sequence). The CDR3 nucleotides read TGTGCCAGCAGCTTAGTAAGGGAGCAAAGAAATGGCTACACCTTC. Encoded protein: CASSLVREQRNGYTF. Drawing the rest from reference TRBV7-9 and TRBJ1-2, the complete variable domain is DTGVSQNPRHKITKRGQNVTFRCDPISEHNRLYWYRQTLGQGPEFLTYFQNEAQLEKSRLLSDRFSAERPKGSFSTLEIQRTEQGDSAMYLCASSLVREQRNGYTFGSGTRLTVV.

This chain links TRBV11-2 with TRBJ2-7, with D possibly matching TRBD2 (6 bases). The CDR3 has 13 amino acids. Germline assignment: CDR1 SGHAT and CDR2 FQNNGV. The V and J ends lost 0 bases and 6 bases respectively, with 9 bases between them. CDR3 sequence reads: CASSLESSGEQYF. CDR3 sequence (DNA): TGTGCCAGCAGCTTAGAGAGTAGCGGCGAGCAGTACTTC.

The V and J genes are TRBV7-3 and TRBJ2-1, with D perhaps TRBD1 or TRBD2 (5 bases each). Germline V CDR1 and CDR2: SGHTA, FQGTGA. Trimming cost V 6 bases and J 10 bases, with 16 bases left between them. There are 13 residues in the CDR3. In nucleotides, the CDR3 is TGTGCCAGCAGGGGACCGGGTTTTGGGGAGCAGTTCTTC. Amino acids: CASRGPGFGEQFF.